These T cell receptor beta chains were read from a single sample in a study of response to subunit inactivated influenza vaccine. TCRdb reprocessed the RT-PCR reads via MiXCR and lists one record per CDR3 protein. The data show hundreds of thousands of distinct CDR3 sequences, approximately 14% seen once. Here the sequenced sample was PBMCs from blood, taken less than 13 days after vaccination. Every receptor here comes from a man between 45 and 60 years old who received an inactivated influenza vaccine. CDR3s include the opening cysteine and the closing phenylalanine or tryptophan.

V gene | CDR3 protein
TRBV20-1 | CSARETGGANQPQHF
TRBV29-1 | CSAVTRTYNEQFF
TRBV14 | CASSQAGQGAEAFF
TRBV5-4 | CASSRTPPKKNTEAFF
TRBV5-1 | CASSIASAPETQYF
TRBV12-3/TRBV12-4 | CASSRVMEPQHF
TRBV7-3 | CASSWEGSSDTQYF
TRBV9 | CASSSDRDPYTEAFF
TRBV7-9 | CASSSTGASTDTQYF
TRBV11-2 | CASSNNRYTEAFF
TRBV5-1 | CASSWGDRRDTEAFF
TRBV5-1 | CASSLEVGDSYGYTF
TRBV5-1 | CATAPTGTLGEQYF
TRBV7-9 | CASSFARSYEQYF
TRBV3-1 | CASSQRPRMNTEAFF
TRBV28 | CASSFGLTTDTQYF
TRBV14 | CASSRWGRGIQETQYF
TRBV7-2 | CASSLASREKLFF
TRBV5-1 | CASSLTASGAANTGELFF
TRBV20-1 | CSARAGTSGIETQYF
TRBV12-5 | CASGLKTSGRRHEQFF
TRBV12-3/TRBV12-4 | CASRTSGGNEQYF
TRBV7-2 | CASSPNESYEQYF
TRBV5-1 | CASSSPTPGNNEQFF
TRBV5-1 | CASSLVLGADGYTF
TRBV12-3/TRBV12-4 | CASSLAGGDTGELFF
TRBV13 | CASSLMRGQETQYF
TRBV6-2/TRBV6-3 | CASSLQGGVTGELFF
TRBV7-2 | CASSLYGWGEQFF